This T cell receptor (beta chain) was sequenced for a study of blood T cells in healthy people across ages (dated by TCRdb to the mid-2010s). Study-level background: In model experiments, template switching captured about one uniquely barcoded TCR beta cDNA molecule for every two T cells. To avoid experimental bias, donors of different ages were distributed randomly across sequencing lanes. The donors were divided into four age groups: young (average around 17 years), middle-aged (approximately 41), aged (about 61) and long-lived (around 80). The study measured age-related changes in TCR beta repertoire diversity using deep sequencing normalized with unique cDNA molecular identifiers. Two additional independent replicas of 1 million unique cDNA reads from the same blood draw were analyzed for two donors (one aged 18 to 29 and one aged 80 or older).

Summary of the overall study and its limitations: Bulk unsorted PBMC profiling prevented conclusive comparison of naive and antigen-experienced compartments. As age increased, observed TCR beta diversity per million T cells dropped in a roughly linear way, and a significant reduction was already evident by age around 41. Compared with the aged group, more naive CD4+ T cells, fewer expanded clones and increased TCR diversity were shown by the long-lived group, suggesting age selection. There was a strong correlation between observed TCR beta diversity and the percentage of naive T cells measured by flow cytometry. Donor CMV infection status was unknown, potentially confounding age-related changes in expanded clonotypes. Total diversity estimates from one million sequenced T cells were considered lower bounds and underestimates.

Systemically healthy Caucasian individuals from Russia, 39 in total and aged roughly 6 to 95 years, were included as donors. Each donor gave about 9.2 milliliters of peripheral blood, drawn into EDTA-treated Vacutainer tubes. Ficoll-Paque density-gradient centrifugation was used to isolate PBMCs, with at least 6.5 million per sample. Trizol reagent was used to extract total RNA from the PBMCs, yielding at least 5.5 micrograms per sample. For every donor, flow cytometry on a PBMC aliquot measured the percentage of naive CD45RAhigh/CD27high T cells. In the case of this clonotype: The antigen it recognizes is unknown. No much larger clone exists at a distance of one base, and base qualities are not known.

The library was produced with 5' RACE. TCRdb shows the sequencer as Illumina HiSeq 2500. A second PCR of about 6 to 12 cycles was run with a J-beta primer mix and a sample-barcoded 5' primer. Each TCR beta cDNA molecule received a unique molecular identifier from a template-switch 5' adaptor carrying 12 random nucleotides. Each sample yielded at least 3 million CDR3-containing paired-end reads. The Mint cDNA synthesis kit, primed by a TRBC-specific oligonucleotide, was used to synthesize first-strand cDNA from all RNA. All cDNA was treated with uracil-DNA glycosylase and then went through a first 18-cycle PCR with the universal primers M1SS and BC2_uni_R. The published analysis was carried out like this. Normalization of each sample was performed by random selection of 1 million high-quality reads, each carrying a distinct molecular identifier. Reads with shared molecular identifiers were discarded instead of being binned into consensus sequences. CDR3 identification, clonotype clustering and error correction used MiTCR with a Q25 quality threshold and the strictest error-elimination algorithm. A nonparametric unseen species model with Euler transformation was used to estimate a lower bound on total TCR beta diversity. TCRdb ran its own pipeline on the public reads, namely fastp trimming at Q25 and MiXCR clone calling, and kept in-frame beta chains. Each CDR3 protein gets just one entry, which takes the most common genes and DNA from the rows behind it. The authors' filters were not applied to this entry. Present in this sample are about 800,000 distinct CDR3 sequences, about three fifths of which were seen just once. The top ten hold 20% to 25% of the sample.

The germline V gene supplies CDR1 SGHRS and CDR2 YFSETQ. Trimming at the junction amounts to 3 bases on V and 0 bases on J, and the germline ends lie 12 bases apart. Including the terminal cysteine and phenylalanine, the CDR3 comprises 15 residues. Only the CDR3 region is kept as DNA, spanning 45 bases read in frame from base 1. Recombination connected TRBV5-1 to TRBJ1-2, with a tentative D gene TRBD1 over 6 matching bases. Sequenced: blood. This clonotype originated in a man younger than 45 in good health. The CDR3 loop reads CASSSKGGPNYGYTF. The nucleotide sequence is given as TGCGCCAGCAGCTCGAAAGGGGGACCTAACTATGGCTACACCTTC.